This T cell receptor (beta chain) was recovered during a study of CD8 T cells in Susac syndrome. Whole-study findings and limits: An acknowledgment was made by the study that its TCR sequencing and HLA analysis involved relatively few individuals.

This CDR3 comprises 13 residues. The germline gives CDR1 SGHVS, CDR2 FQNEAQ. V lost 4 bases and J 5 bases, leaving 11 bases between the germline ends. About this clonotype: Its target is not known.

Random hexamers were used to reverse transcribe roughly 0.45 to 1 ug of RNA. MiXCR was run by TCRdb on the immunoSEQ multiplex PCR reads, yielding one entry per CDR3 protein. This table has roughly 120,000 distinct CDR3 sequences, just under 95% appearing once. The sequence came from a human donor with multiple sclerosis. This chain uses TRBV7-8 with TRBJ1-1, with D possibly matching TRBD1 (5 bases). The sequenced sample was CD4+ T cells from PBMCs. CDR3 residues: CASSSGSGTEAFF. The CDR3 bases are TGTGCCAGCAGCTCAGGGTCGGGGACTGAAGCTTTCTTT.